These T cell receptor beta chains were read from a single sample in a study of cytomegalovirus exposure and HLA in healthy donors. Produced via immunoSEQ multiplex PCR; TCRdb's table is partial and in-frame only. Its table lists 200,000 to 250,000 clones. The sample comprised PBMCs. The receptors derive from a woman aged 25 to 39 in good health and CMV-seropositive. Both conserved end residues are part of each CDR3. Fields, in order: D gene, J gene, V gene, CDR3 protein. D genes are given only for firm matches.

>TRBD2|TRBJ2-3|TRBV2
CASRRLAGGTDTQYF
>TRBD2|TRBJ2-1|TRBV5-7
CASSPQRGLAGGVYNEQFF
>TRBD2|TRBJ2-7|TRBV5-4
CASSTGTTYYEQYF
>NA|TRBJ1-2|TRBV28
CASSLFPSNYGYTF
>TRBD2|TRBJ2-7|TRBV27
CASRLAGPYEQYF
>TRBD1|TRBJ2-7|TRBV10-3
CAISGATGSSYEQYF
>NA|TRBJ1-4|TRBV4-1
CASSTTTRVSEKLFF
>NA|TRBJ2-2|TRBV19
CASRSEGANTGELFF
>NA|TRBJ2-7|TRBV2
CASSDWTASYEQYF
>TRBD1|TRBJ2-7|TRBV4-3
CASSQNPQGVSSYEQYF
>TRBD1|TRBJ2-6|TRBV5-1
CASSLFTGTGVRGANVLTF
>TRBD2|TRBJ2-3|TRBV7-9
CASRGGTDTQYF
>NA|TRBJ2-2|TRBV5-1
CASKEGGPGGELFF
>NA|TRBJ2-1|TRBV7-2
CASSFGLLSYNEQFF
>TRBD2|TRBJ2-7|TRBV18
CASSETGLAGDRLYF
>TRBD2|TRBJ2-1|TRBV19
CASSPSSGFSYNEQFF
>TRBD1|TRBJ1-3|TRBV30
CAWSGQGTGNTIYF
>NA|TRBJ2-7|TRBV18
CASSPREGHTYEQYF
>TRBD2|TRBJ2-2|TRBV5-1
CASKAGGLMNTGELFF
>TRBD2|TRBJ2-5|TRBV19
CAILLAGYQETQYF
>NA|TRBJ2-7|TRBV29-1
CSVTNRVENEQYF
>TRBD2|TRBJ2-1|TRBV5-1
CASSFTAGGSSYNEQFF
>NA|TRBJ1-5|TRBV4-2
CASSQDRGNNQPQHF
>NA|TRBJ2-7|TRBV29-1
CSVQGVRYEQYF
>NA|TRBJ2-6|TRBV11-2
CASSLELVQGLRSGANVLTF
>TRBD1|TRBJ2-5|TRBV19
CASSTKQGEETQYF
>NA|TRBJ2-2|TRBV18
CASSRNRASTNTGELFF
>NA|TRBJ1-1|TRBV30
CAWREGANTEAFF
>NA|TRBJ1-5|TRBV28
CASSSWERYQPQHF
>NA|TRBJ2-3|TRBV7-2
CASSFRGNDADTQYF
>NA|TRBJ2-1|TRBV28
CASSLIPQEQFF
>NA|TRBJ2-7|TRBV21-1
CASSNRRPTYEQYF
>TRBD1|TRBJ1-1|TRBV7-8
CASSLGYRGVTEAFF
>TRBD2|TRBJ2-3|TRBV10-1
CASGRSGTSGGAGDTQYF
>NA|TRBJ2-1|TRBV29-1
CSGYRDYNEQFF
>TRBD1|TRBJ2-7|TRBV9
CASSAGTGDSYEQYF
>NA|TRBJ2-7|TRBV6-6
CASSYGTLSYEQYF
>NA|TRBJ2-7|TRBV7-9
CASSSPRSSYEQYF
>NA|TRBJ1-1|TRBV19
CASRPSITGNTEAFF
>TRBD1|TRBJ2-7|TRBV27
CASSRLGQGYEQYF
>TRBD1|TRBJ1-2|TRBV18
CASSPQGGSSDGYTF
>TRBD1|TRBJ1-2|TRBV5-4
CASSYGQDPHYGYTF
>TRBD2|TRBJ2-5|TRBV4-2
CASSQDLAREETQYF
>NA|TRBJ2-7|TRBV5-1
CASSQARGVNSYEQYF
>TRBD2|TRBJ2-3|TRBV5-1
CASSLVLAGGGGTQYF
>TRBD2|NA|TRBV30
CAWSEDVGRAYEQYF
>NA|TRBJ2-7|TRBV11-2
CASSLDELASYEQYF